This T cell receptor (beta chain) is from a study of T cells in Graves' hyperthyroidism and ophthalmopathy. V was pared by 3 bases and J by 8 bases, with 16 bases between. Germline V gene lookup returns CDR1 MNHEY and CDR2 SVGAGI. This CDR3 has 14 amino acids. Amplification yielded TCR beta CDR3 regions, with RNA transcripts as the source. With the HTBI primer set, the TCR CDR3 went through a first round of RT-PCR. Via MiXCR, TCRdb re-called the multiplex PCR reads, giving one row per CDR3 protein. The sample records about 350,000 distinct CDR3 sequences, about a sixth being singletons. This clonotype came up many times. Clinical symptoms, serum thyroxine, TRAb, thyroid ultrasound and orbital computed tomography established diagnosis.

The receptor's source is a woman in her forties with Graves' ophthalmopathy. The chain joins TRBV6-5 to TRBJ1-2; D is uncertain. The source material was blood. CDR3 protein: CASSYSRGRGGYTF. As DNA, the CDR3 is TGTGCCAGCAGTTATTCCCGGGGAAGAGGGGGCTACACCTTC.